The clone carrying this TCR beta chain appeared a few times. Both 60 Vbeta primers and 13 Jbeta primers went into the PCR. Sequencing was performed with immunoSEQ multiplex PCR; in TCRdb, only in-frame clones are kept and a portion is missing. The table lists approximately 130,000 clones, around 72% of them singletons. This sample stems from a study of cytomegalovirus exposure and HLA in healthy donors. The J segment lost 2 bases and the V segment lost 0 bases, leaving 5 bases of the junction unmatched. This CDR3 contains 15 residues. Germline values: CDR1 SGHRS, CDR2 YFSETQ. The clonotype originates from a man in his fifties or sixties in good health and CMV-seropositive. The rearrangement joins TRBV5-1 to TRBJ2-7, with TRBD1 matching over 7 bases. Sequenced material: PBMCs. The CDR3 loop is CASSLVPGQTYEQYF. The CDR3 nucleotides read TGCGCCAGCAGCTTGGTGCCGGGACAGACCTACGAGCAGTACTTC.